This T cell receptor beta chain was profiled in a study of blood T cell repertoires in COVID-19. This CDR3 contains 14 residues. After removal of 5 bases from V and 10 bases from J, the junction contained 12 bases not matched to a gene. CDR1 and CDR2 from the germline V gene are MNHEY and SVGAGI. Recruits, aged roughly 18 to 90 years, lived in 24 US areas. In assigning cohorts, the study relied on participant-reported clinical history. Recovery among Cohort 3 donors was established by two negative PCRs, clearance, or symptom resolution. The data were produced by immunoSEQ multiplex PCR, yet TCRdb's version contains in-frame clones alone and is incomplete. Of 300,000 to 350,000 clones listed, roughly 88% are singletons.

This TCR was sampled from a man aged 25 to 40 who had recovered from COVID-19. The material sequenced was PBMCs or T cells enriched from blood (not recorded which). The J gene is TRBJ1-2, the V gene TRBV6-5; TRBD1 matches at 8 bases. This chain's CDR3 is CASSTPGGLKVYTF. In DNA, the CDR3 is TGTGCCAGCAGTACACCAGGGGGCCTTAAAGTCTACACCTTC.